This T cell receptor beta chain was identified during a study of breast tumors, draining lymph nodes, adjacent tissues. Broader study findings: Most tumor T cells seemingly derive from lymph node, then expand in tumor. Tumor TCR diversity was below lymph nodes but above nontumor tissue. Tumor and nontumor repertoires were significantly more similar in luminal-like than in basal-like breast cancer. Data only fit, rather than demonstrated, lymph node origin of most tumor T cells.

Samples came from axillary lymph nodes draining the breast cancer. With regard to this clonotype: What it recognizes is unknown. The junction and the germline gene differ at one end; a read error may be behind it.

The CDR3 extends over 15 amino acids. Per germline, CDR1 SGHTA and CDR2 FQGNSA. Via MiXCR, TCRdb re-called the multiplex PCR reads, giving one row per CDR3 protein. The table shows about 230,000 distinct CDR3 sequences, with about 30% occurring only once. The rearrangement uses TRBV7-2 and TRBJ1-1, with 7 positions matching TRBD1. The receptor was isolated from a female donor with breast cancer. Some clones in this sample may be carry-over from other donors' samples. The sequencing input was axillary lymph node tissue. The CDR3 sequence is CASRIGTAPNTEASF. In nucleotides, the CDR3 is TGTGCCAGCAGAATCGGGACAGCTCCGAACACTGAAGCTTCCTTT.